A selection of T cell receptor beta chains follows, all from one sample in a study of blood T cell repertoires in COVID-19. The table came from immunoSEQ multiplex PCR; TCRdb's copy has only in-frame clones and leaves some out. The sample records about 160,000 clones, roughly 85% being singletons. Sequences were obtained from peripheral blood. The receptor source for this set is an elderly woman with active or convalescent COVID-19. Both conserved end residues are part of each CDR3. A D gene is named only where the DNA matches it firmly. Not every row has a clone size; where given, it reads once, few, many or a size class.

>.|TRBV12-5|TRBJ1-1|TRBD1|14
TGTGCTAGTGGAAGGACAGGGCGAAGCTCTGAAGCTTTCTTT
CASGRTGRSSEAFF
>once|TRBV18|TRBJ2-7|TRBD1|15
TGTGCCAGCTCTTCAGGACAGGGGGGTACTTACGAGCAGTACTTC
CASSSGQGGTYEQYF
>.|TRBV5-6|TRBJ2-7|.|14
TGTGCCAGCAGCTGGCGGTCGTCGGTGGACGAGCAGTACTTC
CASSWRSSVDEQYF
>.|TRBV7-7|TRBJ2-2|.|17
TGTGCCAGCAGCTTAGCCCCGAGGGAAGGTGACACCGGGGAGCTGTTTTTT
CASSLAPREGDTGELFF
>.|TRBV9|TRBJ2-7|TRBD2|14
TGTGCCAGCAGCGTGGGACTAGCGGGAGTCGAGCAGTACTTC
CASSVGLAGVEQYF
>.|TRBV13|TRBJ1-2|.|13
TGTGCCAGCAGCCTGGTATCAGCAGGCGGCTACACCTTC
CASSLVSAGGYTF
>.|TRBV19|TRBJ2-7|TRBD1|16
TGTGCCAGTAGTATCAGGGCCGGGACAGCCAATCTCGGGCAGTACTTC
CASSIRAGTANLGQYF
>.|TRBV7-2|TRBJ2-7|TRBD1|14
TGTGCCAGCAGCTCCCGGACAGGTCTCTACGAGCAGTACTTC
CASSSRTGLYEQYF
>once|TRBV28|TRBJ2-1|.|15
TGTGCCAGCAGTCCTGGGGGGGCAGGATACAATGAGCAGTTCTTC
CASSPGGAGYNEQFF
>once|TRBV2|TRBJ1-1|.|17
TGTGCCAGCAGTCTCAGGGTGATGTCGGGGGTGAACACTGAAGCTTTCTTT
CASSLRVMSGVNTEAFF
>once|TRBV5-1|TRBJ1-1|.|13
TGCGCCAGCAGCTTACAGGGAGAAGGTTCGGCTTTCTTT
CASSLQGEGSAFF
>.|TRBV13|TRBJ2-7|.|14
TGTGCCAGCAGCTTTTCGCCCAGGGGTCGCGAGCAGTACTTC
CASSFSPRGREQYF
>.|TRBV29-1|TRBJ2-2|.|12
TGCAGCGTTTTCAGGGGCACCGGGGAGCTGTTTTTT
CSVFRGTGELFF
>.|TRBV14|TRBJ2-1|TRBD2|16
TGTGCCAGCAGCCAAGACAGAGGACTAGCTGTGAACGAGCAGTTCTTC
CASSQDRGLAVNEQFF
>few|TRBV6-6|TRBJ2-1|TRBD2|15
TGTGCCAGCAGCCACCTAGCGGGCTCCTACAATGAGCAGTTCTTC
CASSHLAGSYNEQFF
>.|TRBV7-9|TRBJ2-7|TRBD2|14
TGTGCCAGCAGCTTTGGGCTAGCGGGAGATGAGCAGTACTTC
CASSFGLAGDEQYF
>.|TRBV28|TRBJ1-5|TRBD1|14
TGTGCCAGCAGTTGGGCTGACAGGGGCCAGCCCCAGCATTTT
CASSWADRGQPQHF
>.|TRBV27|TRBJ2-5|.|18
TGTGCCAGCCGCAAAGTCGGGGACAAGCGGTGGAATTGGGAGACCCAGTACTTC
CASRKVGDKRWNWETQYF
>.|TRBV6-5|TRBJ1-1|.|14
TGTGCCAGCAGTTACAGTCACGGAGACACTGAAGCTTTCTTT
CASSYSHGDTEAFF
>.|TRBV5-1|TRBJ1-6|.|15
TGCGCCAGCAGCTTGGATACCGGCGGGAATTCACCCCTCCACTTT
CASSLDTGGNSPLHF
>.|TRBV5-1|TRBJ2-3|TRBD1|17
TGCGCCAGCAGCGCAGTTCGGGACAGGGGAGGGACAGATACGCAGTATTTT
CASSAVRDRGGTDTQYF
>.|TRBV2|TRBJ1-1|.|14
TGTGCCAGCACTACGACGGCGGTGAACACTGAAGCTTTCTTT
CASTTTAVNTEAFF
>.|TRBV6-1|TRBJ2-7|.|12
TGTGCCAGCAGTGATACAGGTAGTCGGCAGTACTTC
CASSDTGSRQYF
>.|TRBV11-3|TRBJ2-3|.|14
TGTGCCAGCAGCCACCGTCCAGGCACAGATACGCAGTATTTT
CASSHRPGTDTQYF
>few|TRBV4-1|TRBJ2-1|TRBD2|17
TGCGCCAGCAGCCAAGATCAAGGACTAGCGGGAGATAATGAGCAGTTCTTC
CASSQDQGLAGDNEQFF
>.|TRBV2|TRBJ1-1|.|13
TGTGCCACCAACAGGGAGGGGAACACTGAAGCTTTCTTT
CATNREGNTEAFF
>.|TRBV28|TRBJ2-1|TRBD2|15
TGTGCCAGCAGATCTAGCGGGAACTCCTACAATGAGCAGTTCTTC
CASRSSGNSYNEQFF
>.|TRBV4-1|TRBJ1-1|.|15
TGCGCCAGCAGCCAGACAGGATCCATGAACACTGAAGCTTTCTTT
CASSQTGSMNTEAFF
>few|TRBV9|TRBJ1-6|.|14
TGTGCCAGCAGCGTAGGACAGAATAATTCACCCCTCCACTTT
CASSVGQNNSPLHF
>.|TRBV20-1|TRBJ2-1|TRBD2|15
TGCAGTGCTAGTGTGGTTGCGGGAGGGCCAAATGAGCAGTTCTTC
CSASVVAGGPNEQFF
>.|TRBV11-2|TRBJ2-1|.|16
TGTGCCAGCAGCCTACACTCGGGAGCCACCTACAATGAGCAGTTCTTC
CASSLHSGATYNEQFF
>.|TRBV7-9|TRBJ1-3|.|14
TGTGCCAGCAGCTTTTCTGGGGCCGGAAACACCATATATTTT
CASSFSGAGNTIYF
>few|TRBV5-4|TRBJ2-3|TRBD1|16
TGTGCCAGCAGCCCCGACAGGGCCCCTAGCACAGATACGCAGTATTTT
CASSPDRAPSTDTQYF
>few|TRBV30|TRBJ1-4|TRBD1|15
TGTGCCTGGAGTGGTCTCGACAGGGGAGGTGAAAAACTGTTTTTT
CAWSGLDRGGEKLFF
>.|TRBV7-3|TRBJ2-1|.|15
TGTGCCAGCAGCCCCCAAGGAGGGGTCTTCAATGAGCAGTTCTTC
CASSPQGGVFNEQFF
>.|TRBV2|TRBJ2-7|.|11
TGTGCCAGCGACAGTTACTACGAGCAGTACTTC
CASDSYYEQYF
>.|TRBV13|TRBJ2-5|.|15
TGTGCCAGCAGCTTAAGGGCGGGGTTCCAAGAGACCCAGTACTTC
CASSLRAGFQETQYF
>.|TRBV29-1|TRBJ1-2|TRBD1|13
TGCAGCGTTGGGGACGACAGGGAGCATGGCTACACCTTC
CSVGDDREHGYTF
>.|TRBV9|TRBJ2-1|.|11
TGTGCCAGCAGCGTGGCCAATGAGCAGTTCTTC
CASSVANEQFF
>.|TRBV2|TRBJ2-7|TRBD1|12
TGTGCCAGCAGTGATAACAGGGGTAGTCAGTACTTC
CASSDNRGSQYF
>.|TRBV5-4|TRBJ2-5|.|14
TGTGCCAGCAGCTTTGGACGGGGGCAAGAGACCCAGTACTTC
CASSFGRGQETQYF
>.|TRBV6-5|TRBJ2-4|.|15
TGTGCCGCCACTGACAGTCTCCTAGCCAAAAACATTCAGTACTTC
CAATDSLLAKNIQYF
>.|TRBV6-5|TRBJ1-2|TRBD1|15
TGTGCCAGTACCCCGGGACAGGGGTTTAATTATGGCTACACCTTC
CASTPGQGFNYGYTF
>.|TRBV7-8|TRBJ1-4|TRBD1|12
TGTGCCAGCAGCGGGGACAGGGAAAAACTGTTTTTT
CASSGDREKLFF
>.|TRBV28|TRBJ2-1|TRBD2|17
TGTGCCAGCAGTCAGGGACTAGCGGGACGGTCTTACAATGAGCAGTTCTTC
CASSQGLAGRSYNEQFF
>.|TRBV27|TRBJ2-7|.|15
TGTGCCAGCAGCACCTTTAACCGGGAGCTCTACGAGCAGTACTTC
CASSTFNRELYEQYF
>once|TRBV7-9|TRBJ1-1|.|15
TGTGCCAGCAGCTACGAGGGAAACTTGAACACTGAAGCTTTCTTT
CASSYEGNLNTEAFF
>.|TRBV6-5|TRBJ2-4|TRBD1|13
TGTGCCAGCAGTTCGGGACAGCTAAACATTCAGTACTTC
CASSSGQLNIQYF
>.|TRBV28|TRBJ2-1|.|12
TGTGCCAGCAGTTCCCGGGAGAATGAGCAGTTCTTC
CASSSRENEQFF
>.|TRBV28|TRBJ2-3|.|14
TGTGCCAGCAGTTTACCGGGGGTCACAGATACGCAGTATTTT
CASSLPGVTDTQYF
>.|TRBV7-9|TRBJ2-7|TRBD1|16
TGTGCCAGCAGCTTACAGCTAGGACAGGGGAACCACGAGCAGTACTTC
CASSLQLGQGNHEQYF
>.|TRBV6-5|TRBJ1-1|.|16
TGTGCCAGCAGTTACTCGAGCGTCGGCCAGAACACTGAAGCTTTCTTT
CASSYSSVGQNTEAFF
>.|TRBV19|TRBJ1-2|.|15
TGTGCCAGTAGATTACAGGGAATAGAATTCTATGGCTACACCTTC
CASRLQGIEFYGYTF
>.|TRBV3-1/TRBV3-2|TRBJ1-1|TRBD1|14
TGTGCCAGCAGCCAAGCAGGGGGCGGCACTGAAGCTTTCTTT
CASSQAGGGTEAFF
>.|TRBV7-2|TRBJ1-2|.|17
TGTGCCAGCAGCCCACAAAAACGAGGTTTCGGCTTGGATGGCTACACCTTC
CASSPQKRGFGLDGYTF
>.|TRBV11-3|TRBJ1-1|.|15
TGTGCCAGCAGCGAGGGCGGAGGGTCGAACACTGAAGCTTTCTTT
CASSEGGGSNTEAFF
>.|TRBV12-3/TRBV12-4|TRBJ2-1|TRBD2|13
TGTGCCAGCAGTCCGAGCGGGGAAGGTGAGCAGTTCTTC
CASSPSGEGEQFF
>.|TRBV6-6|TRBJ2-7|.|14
TGTGCCAGCACCTTGGGGGGGCGAACCTACGAGCAGTACTTC
CASTLGGRTYEQYF
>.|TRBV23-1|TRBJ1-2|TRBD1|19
TGCGCCAGCAGTCACTCCCCTTTCCCTAGACAGGGCATTGGCGATGGCTACACCTTC
CASSHSPFPRQGIGDGYTF
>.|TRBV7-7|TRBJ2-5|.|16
TGTGCCAGCAGCTTAGGTCGGGGGAGAGGGGAAGAGACCCAGTACTTC
CASSLGRGRGEETQYF